The T cell receptor (beta chain) under discussion was sequenced for a study of blood T cell repertoires in COVID-19. This CDR3 has 15 residues. V was trimmed by 2 bases and J by 10 bases, leaving 15 bases between them. Per the germline V gene, CDR1 is SGHDN and CDR2 is FVKESK. Seattle researchers signed up patients amid active infection and tracked them longitudinally. Source study methods: Reference gene primers were amplified, and this amplification served to estimate nucleated cell counts. Sequenced by immunoSEQ multiplex PCR; TCRdb stores in-frame clones only, minus some. The DNA gave D and trimming, while V, J and clone size come from that table. Of 150,000 to 170,000 clones listed, around 85% are singletons.

The V gene is TRBV14, the J gene TRBJ1-6, with a tentative D call TRBD1 (5 bases). What was sequenced was peripheral blood. The clonotype originates from a man in his sixties with COVID-19, enrolled during active disease. The chain's CDR3 is CASSQQAGPYSPLHF. The CDR3, as DNA: TGTGCCAGCAGCCAACAAGCAGGGCCGTACTCACCCCTCCACTTT.